This TCR beta chain originates from a study of regulatory T cells in long-lasting Graves disease. In its sample, this clonotype was seen a few times. CDR3-region Arm-PCR and iRepertoire HTBI primers produced the TCR beta libraries. TCRdb ran MiXCR on the multiplex PCR reads and lists one entry per CDR3 protein. The table records approximately 480,000 distinct CDR3 sequences, roughly 15% of them present only once. Regarding time point: newly diagnosed GD, antithyroid drugs for less than 3 months. Researchers made the TCR library from RNA that was extracted from PBMCs. Germline assignment: CDR1 SGHTS and CDR2 YDEGEE. There are 17 residues in the CDR3. V was pared by 0 bases and J by 0 bases, with 5 bases of the junction left unmatched. This sample was shared with a second study, whose subject was T cells in Graves' hyperthyroidism and ophthalmopathy. That report adds: Ophthalmopathy and stable hyperthyroidism were separated by a 13 V-J model.

Specimen: peripheral blood mononuclear cells (PBMCs), collected at new diagnosis, from a patient treated with antithyroid drugs. The chain links TRBV5-8 to TRBJ2-1; 8 bases line up with TRBD2. This TCR was recovered from a man aged 40-50 years with Graves disease. CDR3 DNA sequence: TGTGCCAGCAGCTTGGTAACTAGCGGATTCTCCTACAATGAGCAGTTCTTC. This sequence encodes CASSLVTSGFSYNEQFF.